This entry describes one T cell receptor (beta chain). One end of the junction does not line up with germline, which may come from a read error. The CDR3 sequence is 14 residues long. The entry originates in a study of blood T cells in healthy people across ages. For the second PCR, which ran for 7 to 11 cycles, a sample-barcoded 5' primer and a J-beta primer mix were used. Tagging of each cDNA molecule was performed by a template-switch adaptor with 12 random nucleotides. MiXCR, applied by TCRdb to the 5' RACE reads, yields one record per CDR3 protein. The data show around 320,000 distinct CDR3 sequences, roughly 26% seen once. It was around 9 milliliters of peripheral blood that were drawn from each donor.

The clonotype was recovered from a woman in her 70s in good health. Sequenced input: blood. V gene TRBV12-3 or TRBV12-4 combines with J gene TRBJ2-3; maybe TRBD1 (5 bases). CDR3 sequence reads: CASSLRGTSDAQYF. CDR3 coding DNA: TGTGCCAGCAGTTTAAGGGGAACCTCAGATGCGCAGTATTTT.